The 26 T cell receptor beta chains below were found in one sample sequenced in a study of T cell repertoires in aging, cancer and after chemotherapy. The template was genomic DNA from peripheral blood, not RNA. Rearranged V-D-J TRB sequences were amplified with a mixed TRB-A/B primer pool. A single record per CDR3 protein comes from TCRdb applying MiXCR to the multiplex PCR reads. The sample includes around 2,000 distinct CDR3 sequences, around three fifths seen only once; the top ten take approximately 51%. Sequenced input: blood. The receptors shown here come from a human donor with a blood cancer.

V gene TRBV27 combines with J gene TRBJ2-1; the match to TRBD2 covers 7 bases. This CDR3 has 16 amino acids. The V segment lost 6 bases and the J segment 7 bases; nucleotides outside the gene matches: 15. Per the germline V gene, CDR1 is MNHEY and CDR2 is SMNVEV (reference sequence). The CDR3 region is CASRRLASTARNEQFF. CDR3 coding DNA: TGTGCCAGCAGACGACTAGCTTCTACGGCTCGGAATGAGCAGTTCTTC.

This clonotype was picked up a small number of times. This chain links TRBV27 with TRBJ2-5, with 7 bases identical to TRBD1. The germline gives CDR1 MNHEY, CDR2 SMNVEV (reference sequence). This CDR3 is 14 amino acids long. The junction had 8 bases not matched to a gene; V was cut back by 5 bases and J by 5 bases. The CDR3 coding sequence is TGTGCCAGCAGTAAGACAGGGTCGCGGGAGACCCAGTACTTC. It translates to CASSKTGSRETQYF.

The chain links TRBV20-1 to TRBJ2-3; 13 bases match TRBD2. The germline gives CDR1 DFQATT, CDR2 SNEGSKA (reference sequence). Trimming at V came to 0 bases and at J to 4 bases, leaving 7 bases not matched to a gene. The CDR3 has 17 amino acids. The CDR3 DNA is TGCAGTGCTAGAGATCCCCAAACTAGCGGGAGGGCAGATACGCAGTATTTT. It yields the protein CSARDPQTSGRADTQYF.

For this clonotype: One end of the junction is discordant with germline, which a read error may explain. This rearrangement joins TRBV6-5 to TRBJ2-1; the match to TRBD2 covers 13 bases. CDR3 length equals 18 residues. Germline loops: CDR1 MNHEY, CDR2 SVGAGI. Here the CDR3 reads CASSEIGLAGEVYNEQFF. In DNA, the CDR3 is TGCGCCAGCAGTGAGATCGGACTAGCGGGAGAGGTATACAATGAGCAGTTCTTC.

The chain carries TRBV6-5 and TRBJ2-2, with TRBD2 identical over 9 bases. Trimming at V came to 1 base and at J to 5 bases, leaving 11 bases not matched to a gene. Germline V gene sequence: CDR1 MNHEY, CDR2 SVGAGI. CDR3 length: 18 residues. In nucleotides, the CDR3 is TGTGCCAGCAGTTACTTTTCCTTGAGGCGGGAGGGAACCGGGGAGCTGTTTTTT. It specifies CASSYFSLRREGTGELFF.

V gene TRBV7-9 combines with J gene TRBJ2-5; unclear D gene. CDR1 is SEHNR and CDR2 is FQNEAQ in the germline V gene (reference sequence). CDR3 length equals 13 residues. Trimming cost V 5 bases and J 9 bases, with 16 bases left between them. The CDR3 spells CASSPALVSAQYF. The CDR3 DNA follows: TGTGCCAGCAGCCCCGCCCTAGTCTCAGCCCAGTACTTC.

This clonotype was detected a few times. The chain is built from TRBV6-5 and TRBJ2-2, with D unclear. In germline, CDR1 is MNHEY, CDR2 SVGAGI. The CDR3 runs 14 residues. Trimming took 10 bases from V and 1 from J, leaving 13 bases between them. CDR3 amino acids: CAIRRAMNTGELFF. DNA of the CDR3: TGTGCCATCCGACGAGCCATGAACACCGGGGAGCTGTTTTTT.

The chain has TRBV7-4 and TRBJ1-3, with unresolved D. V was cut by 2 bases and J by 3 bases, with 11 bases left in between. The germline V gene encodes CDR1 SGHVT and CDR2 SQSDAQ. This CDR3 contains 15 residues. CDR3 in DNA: TGTGCCAGCAGCTTATCCACAGTGTATGGAAACACCATATATTTT. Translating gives CASSLSTVYGNTIYF.

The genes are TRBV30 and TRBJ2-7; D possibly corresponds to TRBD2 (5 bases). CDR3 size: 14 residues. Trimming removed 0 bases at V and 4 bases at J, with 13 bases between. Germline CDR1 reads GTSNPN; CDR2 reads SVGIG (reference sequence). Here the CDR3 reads CAWSVSLEGYEQYF. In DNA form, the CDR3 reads TGTGCCTGGAGTGTATCACTAGAAGGATACGAGCAGTACTTC.

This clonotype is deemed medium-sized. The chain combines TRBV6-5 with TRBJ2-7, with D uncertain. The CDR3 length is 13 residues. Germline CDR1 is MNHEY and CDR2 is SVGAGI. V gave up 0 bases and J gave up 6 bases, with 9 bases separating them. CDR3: CASSYSTGLEQYF. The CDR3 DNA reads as TGTGCCAGCAGTTACTCGACCGGGCTCGAGCAGTACTTC.

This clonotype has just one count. DNA for the CDR3: TGTGCCAGCAGTATTCGACAGGCCTATGGCTACACCTTC. It is translated as CASSIRQAYGYTF. This chain links TRBV27 with TRBJ1-2; a weak D match, TRBD1 (6 bases). V lost 5 bases and J lost 4, with 11 bases in between. Germline assignment: CDR1 MNHEY and CDR2 SMNVEV (reference sequence). CDR3 length equals 13 residues.

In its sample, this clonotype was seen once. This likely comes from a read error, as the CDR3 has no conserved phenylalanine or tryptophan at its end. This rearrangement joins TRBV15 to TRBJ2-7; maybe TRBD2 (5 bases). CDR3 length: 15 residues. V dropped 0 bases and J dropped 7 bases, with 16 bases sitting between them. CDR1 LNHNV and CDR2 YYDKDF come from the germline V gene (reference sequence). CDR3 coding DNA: TGTGCCACCAGCAGAGATCGGCGGCCCGAGGGAGAGCAGTACTTG. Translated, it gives CATSRDRRPEGEQYL.

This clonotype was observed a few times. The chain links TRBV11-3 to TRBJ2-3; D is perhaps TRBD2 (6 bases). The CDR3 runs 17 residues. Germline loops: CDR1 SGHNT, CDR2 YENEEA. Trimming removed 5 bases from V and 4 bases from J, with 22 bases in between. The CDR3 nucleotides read TGTGCCAGCAGCAGACCCCGGGACTCCATATCAGCAGATACGCAGTATTTT. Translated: CASSRPRDSISADTQYF. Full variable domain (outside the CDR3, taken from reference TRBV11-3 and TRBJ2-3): EAGVVQSPRYKIIEKKQPVAFWCNPISGHNTLYWYLQNLGQGPELLIRYENEEAVDDSQLPKDRFSAERLKGVDSTLKIQPAELGDSAVYLCASSRPRDSISADTQYFGPGTRLTVL.

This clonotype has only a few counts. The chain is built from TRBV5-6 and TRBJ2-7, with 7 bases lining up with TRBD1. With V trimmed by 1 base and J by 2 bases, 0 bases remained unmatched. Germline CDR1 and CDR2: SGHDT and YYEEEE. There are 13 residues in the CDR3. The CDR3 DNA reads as TGTGCCAGCAGCTTGACAGGGGCCTACGAGCAGTACTTC. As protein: CASSLTGAYEQYF.

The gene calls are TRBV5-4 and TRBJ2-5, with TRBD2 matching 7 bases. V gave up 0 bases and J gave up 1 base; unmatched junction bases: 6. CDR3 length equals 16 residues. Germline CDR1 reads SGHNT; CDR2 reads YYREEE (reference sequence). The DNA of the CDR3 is TGTGCCAGCAGCTTGGCCCTAGCGGTTCTCCAAGAGACCCAGTACTTC. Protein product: CASSLALAVLQETQYF. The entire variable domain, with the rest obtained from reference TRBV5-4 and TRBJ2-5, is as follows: ETGVTQSPTHLIKTRGQQVTLRCSSQSGHNTVSWYQQALGQGPQFIFQYYREEENGRGNFPPRFSGLQFPNYSSELNVNALELDDSALYLCASSLALAVLQETQYFGPGTRLLVL.

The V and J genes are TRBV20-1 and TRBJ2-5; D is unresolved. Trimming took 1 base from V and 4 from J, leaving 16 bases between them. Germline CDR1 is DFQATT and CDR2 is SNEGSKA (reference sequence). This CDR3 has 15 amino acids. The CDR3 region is CSARVGSSGRETQYF. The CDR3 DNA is TGCAGTGCTAGAGTAGGGTCCTCCGGACGAGAGACCCAGTACTTC.

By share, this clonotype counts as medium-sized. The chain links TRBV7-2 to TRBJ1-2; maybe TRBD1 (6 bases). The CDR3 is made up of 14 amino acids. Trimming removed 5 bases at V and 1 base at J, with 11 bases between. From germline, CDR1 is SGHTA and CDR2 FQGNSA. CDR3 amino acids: CASSNRADNYGYTF. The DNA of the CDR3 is TGTGCCAGCAGCAACAGGGCAGATAACTATGGCTACACCTTC.

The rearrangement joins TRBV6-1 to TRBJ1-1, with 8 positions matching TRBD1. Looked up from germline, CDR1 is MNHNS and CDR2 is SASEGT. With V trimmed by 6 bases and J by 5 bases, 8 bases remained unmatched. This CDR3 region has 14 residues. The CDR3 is CASRTDTGGTEAFF. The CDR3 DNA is TGTGCCAGCAGAACGGACACAGGGGGTACTGAAGCTTTCTTT.

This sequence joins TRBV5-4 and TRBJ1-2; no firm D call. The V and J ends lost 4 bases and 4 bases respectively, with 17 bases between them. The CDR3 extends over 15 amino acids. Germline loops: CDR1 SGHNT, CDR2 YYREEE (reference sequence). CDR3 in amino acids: CASSSSRQATYGYTF. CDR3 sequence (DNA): TGTGCCAGCAGCAGCTCCCGACAAGCCACCTATGGCTACACCTTC.

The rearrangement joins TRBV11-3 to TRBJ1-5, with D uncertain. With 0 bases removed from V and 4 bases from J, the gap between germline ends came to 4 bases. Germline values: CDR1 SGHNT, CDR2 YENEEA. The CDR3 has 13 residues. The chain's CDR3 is CASSLDRNQPQHF. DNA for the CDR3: TGTGCCAGCAGCTTAGACAGGAATCAGCCCCAGCATTTT. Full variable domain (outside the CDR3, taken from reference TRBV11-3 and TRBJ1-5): EAGVVQSPRYKIIEKKQPVAFWCNPISGHNTLYWYLQNLGQGPELLIRYENEEAVDDSQLPKDRFSAERLKGVDSTLKIQPAELGDSAVYLCASSLDRNQPQHFGDGTRLSIL.

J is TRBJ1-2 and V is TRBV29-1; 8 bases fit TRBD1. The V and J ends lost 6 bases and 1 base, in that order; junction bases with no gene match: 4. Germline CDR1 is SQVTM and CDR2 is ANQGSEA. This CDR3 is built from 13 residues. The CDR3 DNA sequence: TGCAGCGTGCAGACAGGGGTTAACTATGGCTACACCTTC. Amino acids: CSVQTGVNYGYTF.

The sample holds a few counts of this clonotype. The CDR3 coding sequence is TGTGCCAGCAGCCGGACTAGCGGGAGTTACGAGCAGTACTTC. Its translation is CASSRTSGSYEQYF. The rearrangement joins TRBV6-2 or TRBV6-3 to TRBJ2-7, with 13 bases lining up with TRBD2. The CDR3 runs to 14 residues. Germline CDR1 and CDR2: MNHEY and SVGEGT. J lost 4 bases, V lost 6 bases, and 3 bases had no gene match.

The CDR3 reads CASSSGPRNTGELFF. CDR3 DNA: TGTGCCAGCAGCTCGGGACCACGAAACACCGGGGAGCTGTTTTTT. The chain uses TRBV5-6 and TRBJ2-2, with D perhaps TRBD1 or TRBD2 (5 bases each). CDR3 length: 15 amino acids. Trimming stripped 3 bases from V and 2 bases from J, with 11 bases between. Germline-derived CDR1 and CDR2 are SGHDT and YYEEEE.

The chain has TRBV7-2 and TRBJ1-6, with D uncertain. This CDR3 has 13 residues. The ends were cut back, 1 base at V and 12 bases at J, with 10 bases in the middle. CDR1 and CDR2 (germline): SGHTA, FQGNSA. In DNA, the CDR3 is TGTGCCAGCAGCTTAGGGAACCGGCAACCCCTCCACTTT. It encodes CASSLGNRQPLHF.

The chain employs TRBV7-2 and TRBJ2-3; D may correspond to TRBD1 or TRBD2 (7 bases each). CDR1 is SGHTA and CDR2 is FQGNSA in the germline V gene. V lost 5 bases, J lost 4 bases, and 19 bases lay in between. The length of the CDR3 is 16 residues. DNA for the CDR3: TGTGCCAGCAGCCCGCCAGGGGGAGGGCCCGCAGATACGCAGTATTTT. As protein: CASSPPGGGPADTQYF.

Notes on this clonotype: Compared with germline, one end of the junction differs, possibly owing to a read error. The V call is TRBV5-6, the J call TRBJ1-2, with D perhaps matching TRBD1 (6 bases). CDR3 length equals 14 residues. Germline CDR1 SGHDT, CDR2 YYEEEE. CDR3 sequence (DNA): TGTTCCAGCAGCTTGGAACAGGGCCCCTATGGCTACACCTTC. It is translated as CSSSLEQGPYGYTF.